Listed below are T cell receptor beta chains from one sample, sequenced in a study of technical replicates of blood from a handful of donors. TCRdb's copy holds only in-frame clones and misses some; the assay was immunoSEQ multiplex PCR. The data show 78,000 or so clones, approximately 89% seen once. The sequencing input was T cells isolated from PBMCs. The receptor set was obtained from a human donor in good health. Both conserved end residues are part of each CDR3. A D gene is named only where the DNA matches it firmly. The listing skips clone size in some rows; elsewhere it reads once, few, many or a size class.

clone size: once
D gene: .
J gene: TRBJ2-1
V gene: TRBV2
CDR3 protein: CASRGGSYNEQFF
CDR3 DNA: TGTGCCAGCAGAGGGGGTTCCTACAATGAGCAGTTCTTC

clone size: .
D gene: .
J gene: TRBJ1-3
V gene: TRBV11-2
CDR3 protein: CASSSLQRLSGNTIYF
CDR3 DNA: TGTGCCAGCAGCTCCTTACAGCGGCTCTCTGGAAACACCATATATTTT

clone size: .
D gene: TRBD1
J gene: TRBJ1-4
V gene: TRBV6-5
CDR3 protein: CASSYSGTGGRKLFF
CDR3 DNA: TGTGCCAGCAGTTACTCAGGGACAGGGGGCCGAAAACTGTTTTTT

clone size: .
D gene: TRBD2
J gene: TRBJ2-5
V gene: TRBV7-2
CDR3 protein: CASSLSGTFPQETQYF
CDR3 DNA: TGTGCCAGCAGCCTGAGCGGGACCTTTCCTCAAGAGACCCAGTACTTC

clone size: .
D gene: TRBD2
J gene: TRBJ2-5
V gene: TRBV7-9
CDR3 protein: CASSLPTWEGEETQYF
CDR3 DNA: TGTGCCAGCAGCCTACCTACATGGGAGGGAGAAGAGACCCAGTACTTC

clone size: .
D gene: .
J gene: TRBJ1-4
V gene: TRBV27
CDR3 protein: CASSSASEKLFF
CDR3 DNA: TGTGCCAGCAGTTCCGCGAGTGAAAAACTGTTTTTT

clone size: .
D gene: .
J gene: TRBJ2-2
V gene: TRBV19
CDR3 protein: CASSTTFSGLPKGGELFF
CDR3 DNA: TGTGCCAGTAGTACCACCTTTTCGGGACTTCCGAAAGGCGGGGAGCTGTTTTTT

clone size: .
D gene: TRBD2
J gene: TRBJ2-7
V gene: TRBV5-6
CDR3 protein: CATSPGGYEQYF
CDR3 DNA: TGTGCCACCTCCCCGGGGGGCTACGAGCAGTACTTC

clone size: .
D gene: TRBD1
J gene: TRBJ1-2
V gene: TRBV7-3
CDR3 protein: CASSSGGSLIYGYTF
CDR3 DNA: TGTGCCAGCAGCTCAGGGGGTTCTCTCATCTATGGCTACACCTTC

clone size: few
D gene: .
J gene: TRBJ1-5
V gene: TRBV19
CDR3 protein: CASSIDPARELSNQPQHF
CDR3 DNA: TGTGCCAGTAGTATAGATCCTGCAAGGGAGCTTAGCAATCAGCCCCAGCATTTT

clone size: .
D gene: TRBD1
J gene: TRBJ2-7
V gene: TRBV7-2
CDR3 protein: CASSSLQGALGHEQYF
CDR3 DNA: TGTGCCAGCAGCTCTCTACAGGGGGCGCTCGGGCACGAGCAGTACTTC

clone size: .
D gene: .
J gene: TRBJ1-5
V gene: TRBV6-5
CDR3 protein: CASRPRQTSNQPQHF
CDR3 DNA: TGTGCCAGCAGACCGAGACAGACTTCCAATCAGCCCCAGCATTTT

clone size: .
D gene: TRBD2
J gene: TRBJ2-1
V gene: TRBV7-3
CDR3 protein: CASSRVGRMISNEQFF
CDR3 DNA: TGTGCCAGCAGCCGAGTCGGGAGGATGATAAGTAATGAGCAGTTCTTC

clone size: once
D gene: .
J gene: TRBJ1-1
V gene: TRBV6-5
CDR3 protein: CASSYSPSGTEAFF
CDR3 DNA: TGTGCCAGCAGTTATTCCCCATCGGGCACTGAAGCTTTCTTT

clone size: .
D gene: .
J gene: TRBJ2-7
V gene: TRBV5-1
CDR3 protein: CASSLEGVREQYF
CDR3 DNA: TGCGCCAGCAGCCTGGAGGGGGTACGCGAGCAGTACTTC

clone size: .
D gene: .
J gene: TRBJ2-6
V gene: TRBV11-1
CDR3 protein: CASSLSSGANVLTF
CDR3 DNA: TGTGCCAGCAGCCTATCGTCTGGGGCCAACGTCCTGACTTTC

clone size: .
D gene: TRBD2
J gene: TRBJ2-1
V gene: TRBV7-8
CDR3 protein: CASRGGLVSNNEQFF
CDR3 DNA: TGTGCCAGCAGGGGGGGACTAGTTAGTAACAATGAGCAGTTCTTC

clone size: .
D gene: TRBD2
J gene: TRBJ2-7
V gene: TRBV25-1
CDR3 protein: CASSEWSLGSGNNYEQYF
CDR3 DNA: TGTGCCAGCAGTGAATGGAGCTTAGGTAGCGGGAATAATTACGAGCAGTACTTC

clone size: .
D gene: .
J gene: TRBJ2-7
V gene: TRBV14
CDR3 protein: CASSQTYEQYF
CDR3 DNA: TGTGCCAGCAGTCAGACCTACGAGCAGTACTTC

clone size: .
D gene: .
J gene: TRBJ2-5
V gene: TRBV27
CDR3 protein: CASSLVGGETQYF
CDR3 DNA: TGTGCCAGCAGTTTAGTTGGCGGGGAGACCCAGTACTTC

clone size: .
D gene: TRBD2
J gene: TRBJ2-1
V gene: TRBV19
CDR3 protein: CATKGGGRALNEQFF
CDR3 DNA: TGTGCCACCAAAGGTGGCGGGAGGGCCCTTAATGAGCAGTTCTTC

clone size: .
D gene: .
J gene: TRBJ2-7
V gene: TRBV29-1
CDR3 protein: CSVEQGYEQYF
CDR3 DNA: TGCAGCGTTGAACAGGGCTACGAGCAGTACTTC

clone size: .
D gene: .
J gene: TRBJ2-3
V gene: TRBV29-1
CDR3 protein: CSVDWQKEPTDTQYF
CDR3 DNA: TGCAGCGTTGATTGGCAGAAGGAGCCCACAGATACGCAGTATTTT

clone size: .
D gene: .
J gene: TRBJ2-1
V gene: TRBV11-2
CDR3 protein: CASSPRRVAEQFF
CDR3 DNA: TGTGCCAGCAGCCCCCGCCGGGTGGCTGAGCAGTTCTTC

clone size: .
D gene: .
J gene: TRBJ2-7
V gene: TRBV7-9
CDR3 protein: CASSFGGLSSEQYF
CDR3 DNA: TGTGCCAGCAGCTTCGGCGGGCTTTCATCCGAGCAGTACTTC

clone size: .
D gene: TRBD2
J gene: TRBJ2-3
V gene: TRBV5-1
CDR3 protein: CASTQGGTSLTDTQYF
CDR3 DNA: TGCGCCAGCACCCAAGGGGGGACTAGCCTCACAGATACGCAGTATTTT

clone size: .
D gene: .
J gene: TRBJ2-7
V gene: TRBV18
CDR3 protein: CASSPLRDYEQYF
CDR3 DNA: TGTGCCAGCTCACCGTTGCGGGATTACGAGCAGTACTTC

clone size: .
D gene: .
J gene: TRBJ1-2
V gene: TRBV4-3
CDR3 protein: CASSQHTQGPEKPRHGYTF
CDR3 DNA: TGCGCCAGCAGCCAACATACCCAGGGTCCCGAAAAACCTCGTCATGGCTACACCTTC

clone size: .
D gene: TRBD2
J gene: TRBJ2-7
V gene: TRBV5-1
CDR3 protein: CASSSGGRAYEQYF
CDR3 DNA: TGCGCCAGCAGCTCTGGCGGGAGGGCCTACGAGCAGTACTTC

clone size: .
D gene: .
J gene: TRBJ2-4
V gene: TRBV9
CDR3 protein: CASSVTPAGAKNIQYF
CDR3 DNA: TGTGCCAGCAGCGTGACCCCGGCGGGTGCCAAAAACATTCAGTACTTC

clone size: .
D gene: TRBD2
J gene: TRBJ2-5
V gene: TRBV30
CDR3 protein: CAWSRLAVETQYF
CDR3 DNA: TGTGCCTGGAGTAGACTAGCCGTAGAGACCCAGTACTTC

clone size: .
D gene: .
J gene: TRBJ2-6
V gene: TRBV6-6
CDR3 protein: CASSRIESGANVLTF
CDR3 DNA: TGTGCCAGCAGCAGGATCGAATCTGGGGCCAACGTCCTGACTTTC

clone size: .
D gene: .
J gene: TRBJ2-1
V gene: TRBV4-1
CDR3 protein: CASSLGSGPAYNEQFF
CDR3 DNA: TGCGCCAGCAGCCTTGGAAGCGGGCCAGCCTACAATGAGCAGTTCTTC

clone size: .
D gene: TRBD1
J gene: TRBJ1-5
V gene: TRBV6-1
CDR3 protein: CASSEGTGEIQPQHF
CDR3 DNA: TGTGCCAGCAGTGAAGGGACAGGGGAGATTCAGCCCCAGCATTTT

clone size: .
D gene: .
J gene: TRBJ2-3
V gene: TRBV9
CDR3 protein: CASSITSKDTQYF
CDR3 DNA: TGTGCCAGCAGCATAACTAGTAAAGATACGCAGTATTTT

clone size: once
D gene: .
J gene: TRBJ1-3
V gene: TRBV7-6
CDR3 protein: CASRSTGTESGNTIYF
CDR3 DNA: TGTGCCAGCAGAAGTACAGGGACGGAGTCTGGAAACACCATATATTTT

clone size: .
D gene: TRBD1
J gene: TRBJ1-3
V gene: TRBV7-8
CDR3 protein: CASSKTGAGNTIYF
CDR3 DNA: TGTGCCAGCAGTAAAACAGGGGCTGGAAACACCATATATTTT

clone size: .
D gene: .
J gene: TRBJ1-1
V gene: TRBV11-2
CDR3 protein: CASSLYDTLNTEAFF
CDR3 DNA: TGTGCCAGCAGCTTATATGACACCCTTAACACTGAAGCTTTCTTT

clone size: .
D gene: TRBD1
J gene: TRBJ2-5
V gene: TRBV5-6
CDR3 protein: CASSLPRDRGFQETQYF
CDR3 DNA: TGTGCCAGCAGCTTGCCCCGGGACAGGGGGTTCCAAGAGACCCAGTACTTC

clone size: .
D gene: .
J gene: TRBJ1-4
V gene: TRBV5-6
CDR3 protein: CASSLPQNEKLFF
CDR3 DNA: TGTGCCAGCAGCTTGCCACAGAATGAAAAACTGTTTTTT

clone size: .
D gene: .
J gene: TRBJ1-5
V gene: TRBV5-4
CDR3 protein: CASSLSGVGQPQHF
CDR3 DNA: TGTGCCAGCAGCTTGTCAGGGGTGGGGCAGCCCCAGCATTTT

clone size: once
D gene: .
J gene: TRBJ2-7
V gene: TRBV27
CDR3 protein: CASSLFTPDYEQYF
CDR3 DNA: TGTGCCAGCAGTTTATTTACACCAGACTACGAGCAGTACTTC

clone size: .
D gene: .
J gene: TRBJ1-1
V gene: TRBV7-9
CDR3 protein: CASSLAGTPEAFF
CDR3 DNA: TGTGCCAGCAGCTTAGCCGGGACACCTGAAGCTTTCTTT

clone size: .
D gene: .
J gene: TRBJ1-5
V gene: TRBV2
CDR3 protein: CASKREGGNQPQHF
CDR3 DNA: TGTGCCAGCAAAAGGGAGGGGGGAAATCAGCCCCAGCATTTT

clone size: once
D gene: .
J gene: TRBJ2-3
V gene: TRBV29-1
CDR3 protein: CSVEGGKSTDTQYF
CDR3 DNA: TGCAGCGTTGAGGGCGGGAAGAGCACAGATACGCAGTATTTT

clone size: .
D gene: TRBD2
J gene: TRBJ2-5
V gene: TRBV4-1
CDR3 protein: CASTNNLPQQREGRETQYF
CDR3 DNA: TGCGCCAGCACCAACAACCTTCCTCAACAGCGGGAGGGCCGGGAGACCCAGTACTTC

clone size: .
D gene: TRBD1
J gene: TRBJ2-3
V gene: TRBV25-1
CDR3 protein: CASSGDRDVDTQYF
CDR3 DNA: TGTGCCAGCAGTGGAGACAGGGACGTAGATACGCAGTATTTT

clone size: .
D gene: .
J gene: TRBJ1-1
V gene: TRBV28
CDR3 protein: CASSIGTGYTEAFF
CDR3 DNA: TGTGCCAGCAGTATTGGGACTGGGTACACTGAAGCTTTCTTT